The present entry profiles one T cell receptor (beta chain) with its context. This clone's antigen is unknown. No per-base quality is available; no much larger clone lies one base away. The sequencer listed for this sample is Illumina HiSeq 1500. The public reads were reprocessed in TCRdb via fastp at Q25 and MiXCR, keeping in-frame beta chains. One record per CDR3 amino acid sequence lists the most common genes and DNA. In all, the sample holds fewer than 1,000,000 distinct CDR3 sequences, and around 32% of those were seen once. The ten largest clones capture around 15% of the sample. The record originates from a study of T cell repertoires in cytomegalovirus infection (dated by TCRdb to between 2017 and 2020). Broadly, across the study: Recently identified HLA-C-restricted CMV epitopes, whose presentation resists viral immunomodulation, were targeted by peptide stimulations together with well-studied HLA-B-restricted epitopes. The HLA type of each donor mattered for the analysis, because public TCR beta signatures pointed to carriage of CMV infection along with the matching HLA type.

Findings and caveats that apply to the study as a whole: The ex vivo response was dominated by HLA-C-restricted CMV-specific TCR beta clonotypes, and the single most frequent clonotype in two of eight donors was supplied by these HLA-C-restricted clonotypes. In both this cohort and an independent cohort of a few hundred donors, the cumulative frequency of public TCR beta family members distinguished carriers of CMV infection plus the relevant HLA type.

V sheds 9 bases and J sheds 5 bases, leaving 22 bases between their ends. CDR3 length: 15 amino acids, cysteine to phenylalanine. Only the CDR3 DNA stays, 45 bases, in frame from base 1. From the germline V gene, CDR1 is SGHVS and CDR2 is FNYEAQ. Taken with the paper, the label for treatment or condition translates to: in vitro stimulation with specific CMV peptide epitopes to enrich CMV-specific T cells. The material was cultured CD8+ T cells from PBMCs, obtained from culture after CMV antigen stimulation. The chain links TRBV7-6 with TRBJ1-2; no confident D gene assignment can be made. This clonotype was sampled from a human donor in good health (CMV status not recorded). Some clones in this sample may be carry-over from other donors' samples. The CDR3 amino acid sequence is: CASSASTAATYGYTF. Here is the DNA: TGTGCCAGTTCAGCTTCCACGGCGGCCACTTATGGCTACACCTTC.